Below are 6 T cell receptor beta chains sequenced from a single sample in a study of blood T cells in healthy people across ages. Next came a second PCR, run for about 6 to 12 cycles, which used a sample-barcoded 5' primer along with a J-beta primer mix. TCRdb redid the calling of the 5' RACE reads with MiXCR, one entry per CDR3 protein. The sample includes about 1.7 million distinct CDR3 sequences, roughly 28% of them seen just once. The sample was blood. The receptors stem from a woman aged 25 to 39 in good health.

The V call is TRBV10-3, the J call TRBJ1-4; a weak D match, TRBD1 (6 bases). The germline V gene encodes CDR1 ENHRY and CDR2 SYGVKD. The V end lost 3 bases, the J end lost 4 bases, and 9 bases lay between the germline ends. The CDR3 has 14 amino acids. The DNA of the CDR3 is TGTGCCATCAGTGACGAGGGGGGTAATGAAAAACTGTTTTTT. Its translation is CAISDEGGNEKLFF.

The chain couples TRBV18 to TRBJ2-4, with D unresolved. Trimming took 4 bases from V and 13 from J, leaving 11 bases between them. Germline V gene data show CDR1 as KGHSH and CDR2 as LQKENI. CDR3 size: 11 residues. This CDR3 reads CASSLPNEQYF. The CDR3 region has the DNA TGTGCCAGCTCACTACCGAATGAGCAGTACTTC.

This clonotype was counted between two and nine times. The V gene is TRBV7-9, the J gene TRBJ1-4; possible D gene TRBD1, 6 bases. Per the germline V gene, CDR1 is SEHNR and CDR2 is FQNEAQ (reference sequence). This CDR3 comprises 16 residues. V was pared by 5 bases and J by 1 base, with 14 bases between. The CDR3 DNA reads as TGTGCCAGCAGCAGGGACCCCAGGGGAACTAATGAAAAACTGTTTTTT. Translated, it gives CASSRDPRGTNEKLFF.

The V call is TRBV3-1, the J call TRBJ2-2, with unresolved D. Trimming left V 1 base short and J 7 bases short, with 4 bases between. This CDR3 is 12 amino acids long. Germline V gene sequence: CDR1 LGHDT, CDR2 YNNKEL (reference sequence). The CDR3 coding sequence is TGTGCCAGCAGCCAAGCACGCGGGGAGCTGTTTTTT. The encoded protein is CASSQARGELFF. Full variable domain (remainder filled in from reference TRBV3-1 and TRBJ2-2): DTAVSQTPKYLVTQMGNDKSIKCEQNLGHDTMYWYKQDSKKFLKIMFSYNNKELIINETVPNRFSPKSPDKAHLNLHINSLELGDSAVYFCASSQARGELFFGEGSRLTVL.

J is TRBJ2-1 and V is TRBV3-1, with 7 bases that match TRBD2. Germline V gene data show CDR1 as LGHDT and CDR2 as YNNKEL (reference sequence). The V segment lost 4 bases and the J segment 5 bases; nucleotides outside the gene matches: 11. This CDR3 has 16 amino acids. The CDR3 bases are TGTGCCAGCAGCCCCAGTCGGCTAGCGGACAACAATGAGCAGTTCTTC. Residues: CASSPSRLADNNEQFF.

In this sample, this clonotype turned up a few times. The chain uses TRBV9 and TRBJ2-3; TRBD2 matches at 12 bases. The ends lost 3 bases at V and 0 bases at J; junction bases unmatched: 11. The CDR3 extends over 19 amino acids. Germline V gene lookup returns CDR1 SGDLS and CDR2 YYNGEE. The CDR3 DNA is TGTGCCAGCAGCGGGATCCTAGCGGGGGGGCCTGGTAGCACAGATACGCAGTATTTT. It is translated as CASSGILAGGPGSTDTQYF.